This T cell receptor beta chain was retrieved from a study of shared clonotypes between healthy human individuals (TCRdb year 2020). Some background on the complete study: The cohort included a few men and a couple of women between 18 and 49 years of age. Per donor, three plates each were used for CD4 naive and CD4 memory, two for CD8 naive, and one for CD8 memory. To estimate repertoire size and how much clonotype sharing occurs between individuals, the study deeply sequenced the blood TCR repertoires of five healthy adults. To increase sequencing depth and limit assay-specific biases, different laboratories used diverse techniques to prepare libraries and sequence TCR repertoires. Leukapheresis yielded between about 0.9 and 9.5 billion PBMCs per donor.

Trimming leaves V shorter by 5 bases and J shorter by 4 bases, with the junction holding 7 bases beyond the gene matches. Its CDR3 holds 15 amino acids, cysteine through phenylalanine. Here the CDR3 DNA is all that survives: 45 bases in frame from base 1. The germline V gene gives CDR1 as MNHEY and CDR2 as SVGAGI. Using the deep immunoSEQ assay, multiplex PCR amplified TCR CDR3 regions from genomic DNA. Extracted genomic DNA from each cell subset was distributed evenly across all wells of several immunoSEQ 96-well plates, and each plate was treated as a replicate. For sorted subsets, each replicate PCR was loaded with approximately 190 ng genomic DNA, equivalent to 30,000 to 35,000 T cell genomes. Purified libraries were quantified with a Qubit 3.0 fluorometer, sized on a Bioanalyzer 2100, and re-quantified with the KAPA Library Quantification kit. Each immunoSEQ 96-well plate was sequenced on its own single-read 150-cycle Illumina NextSeq 550 flow cell. The authors' pipeline ran thus. Because the immunoSEQ output included only junctional sequences and no quality scores, the filtering could not be the same as the filtering used for full-length reads. Sequences were annotated with PyIR, a Python wrapper for IgBLAST v1.9, using IMGT germline references to assign V/J genes and CDR3. Reads with weak V/J assignments (E-value above 1e-6), missing CDR3, stop codons, out-of-frame junctions, or ambiguous translated residues were removed. V3J clonotypes were defined by identical inferred V gene, J gene, and CDR3 amino acid sequence. To compute the percentage overlap between repertoires, the number of shared unique clonotypes was divided by the size of the smaller repertoire. Three approaches were used to assess repertoire richness: RTK rarefaction, the Chao1 estimator, and Recon v2.1 estimates of unobserved clonotypes. For all TCRbeta clonotypes obtained by the gDNA method from four donors, generation probabilities were computed with OLGA. TCRdb re-hosts the immuneACCESS table, in-frame sequences only. Its copies lack some clones; in the studies checked, an unresolved V gene accounts for under half of them, and the cause for the rest is not known. V, J and clone size reflect that table, while D and trimming were determined from the DNA. This sample lists approximately 250,000 clones; approximately 65% were detected once. Roughly 11% of the sample rests with the top ten.

Notes on this clone: Its antigen has not been determined. Base qualities were left out, and no much larger clone turns up one base away.

The donors were healthy, HIV-negative adults with no recently reported acute infections or vaccinations. Every donor was a Caucasian adult living in Nashville, Tennessee, USA. CD4+ T cells were enriched through magnetic negative selection, after which naive cells were positively selected on CD45RA and the remaining negative fraction served as the memory subset. Blood was obtained by leukapheresis, after which PBMCs were separated by Ficoll-Histopaque density gradient centrifugation and cryopreserved in liquid nitrogen vapor phase. Analytical flow cytometry was used to check the purity and quantity of each magnetically sorted T cell population. Genomic DNA was isolated from every sorted fraction and measured by UV absorbance on a Nanodrop 2000c. What the study reported, not specific to this receptor: The genetic and exposure-history diversity represented was limited by the small number of donors. Only blood was sampled, and tissue TCR repertoires likely differ from those in blood. Across a few donors, about 4.5% of naive CD4, 3.5% of naive CD8, roughly 2.3% of memory CD4, and roughly 0.4% of memory CD8 clonotypes were shared. Clonotypes shared by all four sorted-subset donors showed higher generation probabilities than non-shared clonotypes. Rarefaction of sorted-subset datasets indicated incomplete sequencing despite the large sequencing depth. Larger estimated clonotype richness was generally found for naive subsets than for memory subsets. Pairwise subsampling led to the expectation that sequencing depth would affect the degree of clonotype sharing among donors.

Material for sequencing was memory CD4+ T cells sorted from blood. Taken with the paper, the label for cell subset or site translates to: CD45RA-negative fraction. The receptor was isolated from a man aged 25 to 40 in good health. Recombination connected TRBV6-5 to TRBJ1-3; the central 8 bases match TRBD1. The CDR3 in this case is CASSRTGRNGNTIYF. The nucleotide sequence reads TGTGCCAGCAGTCGGACAGGGAGAAACGGAAACACCATATATTTT.